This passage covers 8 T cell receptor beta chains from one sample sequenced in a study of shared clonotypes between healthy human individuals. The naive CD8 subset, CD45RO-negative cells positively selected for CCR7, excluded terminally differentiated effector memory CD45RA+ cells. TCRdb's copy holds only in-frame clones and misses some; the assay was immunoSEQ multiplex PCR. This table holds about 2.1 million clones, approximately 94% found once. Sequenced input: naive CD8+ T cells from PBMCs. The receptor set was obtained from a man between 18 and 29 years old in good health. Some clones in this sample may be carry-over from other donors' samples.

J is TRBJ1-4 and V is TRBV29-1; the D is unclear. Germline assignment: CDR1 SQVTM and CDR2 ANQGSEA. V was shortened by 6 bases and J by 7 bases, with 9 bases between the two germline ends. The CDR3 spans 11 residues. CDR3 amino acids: CSVKEAEKLFF. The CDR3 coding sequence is TGCAGCGTAAAAGAGGCTGAAAAACTGTTTTTT.

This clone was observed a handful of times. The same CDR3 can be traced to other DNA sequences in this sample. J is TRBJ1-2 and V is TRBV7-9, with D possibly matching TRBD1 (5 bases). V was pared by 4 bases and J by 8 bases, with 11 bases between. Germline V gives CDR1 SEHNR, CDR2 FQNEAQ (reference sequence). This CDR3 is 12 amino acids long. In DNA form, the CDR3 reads TGTGCCAGCAGCTCCGGGGGGTACGGCTACACCTTC. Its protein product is CASSSGGYGYTF.

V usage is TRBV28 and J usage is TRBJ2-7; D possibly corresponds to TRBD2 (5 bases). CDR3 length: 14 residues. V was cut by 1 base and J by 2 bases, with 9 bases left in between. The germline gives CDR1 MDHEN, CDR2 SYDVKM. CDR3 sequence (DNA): TGTGCCAGCAGTTTATCAGAGGGTGCCTACGAGCAGTACTTC. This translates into CASSLSEGAYEQYF.

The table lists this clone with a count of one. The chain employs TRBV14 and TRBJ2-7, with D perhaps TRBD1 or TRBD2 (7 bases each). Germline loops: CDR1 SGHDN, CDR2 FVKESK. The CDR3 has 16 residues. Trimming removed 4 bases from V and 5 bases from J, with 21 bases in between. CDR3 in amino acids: CASSPGGGQFYHEQYF. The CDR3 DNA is TGTGCCAGCAGCCCAGGGGGGGGACAGTTTTATCACGAGCAGTACTTC.

The CDR3 sequence: CASSLEYPAVPGELFF. The DNA for the CDR3 is TGTGCCAGCAGCTTAGAATATCCCGCAGTACCCGGGGAGCTGTTTTTT. The J gene is TRBJ2-2, the V gene TRBV7-6, with D unresolved. There are 16 residues in the CDR3. In germline, CDR1 is SGHVS, CDR2 FNYEAQ. Deletions cut 1 base from V and 6 bases from J, with 15 bases between.

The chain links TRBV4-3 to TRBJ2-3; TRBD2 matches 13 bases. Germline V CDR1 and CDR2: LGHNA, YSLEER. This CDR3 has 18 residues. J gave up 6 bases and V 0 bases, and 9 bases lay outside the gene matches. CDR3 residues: CASSQDIGLAGVGDTQYF. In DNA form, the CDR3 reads TGCGCCAGCAGCCAAGATATTGGACTAGCGGGAGTAGGTGATACGCAGTATTTT.

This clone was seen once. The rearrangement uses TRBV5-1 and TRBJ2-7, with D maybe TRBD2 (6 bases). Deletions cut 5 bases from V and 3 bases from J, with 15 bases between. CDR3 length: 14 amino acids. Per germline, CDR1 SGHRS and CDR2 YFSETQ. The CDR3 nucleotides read TGCGCCAGCAGGGAGGGACGAGATTACTACGAGCAGTACTTC. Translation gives CASREGRDYYEQYF.

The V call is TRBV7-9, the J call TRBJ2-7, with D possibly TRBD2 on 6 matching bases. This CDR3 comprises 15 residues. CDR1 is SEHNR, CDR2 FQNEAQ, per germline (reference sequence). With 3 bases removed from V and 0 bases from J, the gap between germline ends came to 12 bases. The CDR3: CASSLGPGVSYEQYF. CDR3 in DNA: TGTGCCAGCAGCTTGGGTCCGGGGGTCTCCTACGAGCAGTACTTC.